The 13 T cell receptor beta chains in this list originate from one sample, sequenced in a study of beta chain features in type 1 diabetes. Isolated RNA was reverse transcribed in full, so expressed TCRB transcripts were sequenced. TCRdb's copy holds only in-frame clones and misses some; the assay was immunoSEQ multiplex PCR. The table has a few hundred thousand clones, 9.5% to 11% seen once. Sample: naive CD4+ T cells from blood. The source of these receptors is a woman in her 30s in good health.

V is TRBV6-5 and J is TRBJ2-5; possible D gene TRBD2, 6 bases. CDR1 is MNHEY, CDR2 SVGAGI, per germline. The CDR3 totals 15 residues. V lost 2 bases and J lost 0, with 10 bases in between. The CDR3 reads CASSYRDWYQETQYF. DNA of the CDR3: TGTGCCAGCAGTTACCGGGACTGGTACCAAGAGACCCAGTACTTC.

This clone was seen only a few times. The chain carries TRBV30 and TRBJ2-7; D perhaps matches TRBD2 (6 bases). Germline CDR1 reads GTSNPN; CDR2 reads SVGIG (reference sequence). The CDR3 contains 14 residues. Trimming pared 7 bases from V and 1 base from J, leaving 17 bases between. CDR3 sequence: CASTTTEGSYEQYF. CDR3 bases: TGTGCCTCAACAACCACGGAGGGTTCCTACGAGCAGTACTTC.

V is TRBV5-1 and J is TRBJ2-3; D perhaps matches TRBD2 (6 bases). The CDR3 runs 11 residues. The germline V and J ends were trimmed by 0 bases and 11 bases, with 7 bases remaining between them. CDR1 and CDR2 (germline): SGHRS, YFSETQ. The CDR3 here is CASSLGDLQYF. The CDR3 DNA follows: TGCGCCAGCAGCTTGGGGGACTTGCAGTATTTT.

The CDR3 region has the DNA TGCAGCGTTGAAGGTCGAGGAGCGGGTTCCCTCTACAATGAGCAGTTCTTC. Protein: CSVEGRGAGSLYNEQFF. The chain couples TRBV29-1 to TRBJ2-1; D is perhaps TRBD2 (6 bases). Trimming shortened V by 1 base and J by 3 bases, and 19 bases separated the two germline ends. The CDR3 runs 17 residues. Germline CDR1 and CDR2: SQVTM and ANQGSEA.

There are a few counts of this clone. The CDR3 DNA is TGCGCCAGCAGCTTGGTGTCCAGCGGAGAAGAGACCCAGTACTTC. This sequence encodes CASSLVSSGEETQYF. The V call is TRBV5-1, the J call TRBJ2-5; weak D call: TRBD2 (5 bases). The V end was cut by 0 bases, the J end by 3 bases, with 12 bases between. The germline gives CDR1 SGHRS, CDR2 YFSETQ. The CDR3 covers 15 residues. The full variable domain, completed using reference TRBV5-1 and TRBJ2-5, is KAGVTQTPRYLIKTRGQQVTLSCSPISGHRSVSWYQQTPGQGLQFLFEYFSETQRNKGNFPGRFSGRQFSNSRSEMNVSTLELGDSALYLCASSLVSSGEETQYFGPGTRLLVL.

This clone has only a few counts. The J gene is TRBJ2-3, the V gene TRBV15, with 7 positions matching TRBD2. The CDR3 loop spans 17 amino acids. V dropped 1 base and J dropped 1; count of bases not matched to a gene: 8. The germline V gene has CDR1 LNHNV and CDR2 YYDKDF (reference sequence). The CDR3 DNA reads TGTGCCACCAGCAGAGGAGGACTAGTCGATCGCACAGATACGCAGTATTTT. This encodes CATSRGGLVDRTDTQYF.

This clone was detected only a few times. The V and J genes are TRBV19 and TRBJ2-3; TRBD2 matches 11 bases. The CDR3 is made up of 15 amino acids. Germline loops: CDR1 LNHDA, CDR2 SQIVND (reference sequence). The V gene end was trimmed by 8 bases and the J gene end by 5 bases; junction bases not matched to a gene: 9. CDR3 bases: TGTGCCAGTTCACTAGCGGGAGTTCGGAGAGATACGCAGTATTTT. It yields the protein CASSLAGVRRDTQYF.

This clone appeared once. V and J are TRBV10-2 and TRBJ2-7; TRBD2 aligns across 8 bases. CDR1 is WSHSY and CDR2 is SAAADI in the germline V gene. The V and J ends lost 11 bases and 2 bases, in that order; junction bases with no gene match: 11. The CDR3 length is 14 residues. CDR3 DNA: TGCGCCTCCGGGGAGCGGGAGTCCGCCTACGAGCAGTACTTC. Its protein is CASGERESAYEQYF.

The chain combines TRBV6-4 with TRBJ2-1, with 8 bases aligning to TRBD2. Looked up from germline, CDR1 is MRHNA and CDR2 is SNTAGT. V lost 6 bases, J lost 6 bases, and 7 bases stayed unmatched. The length of the CDR3 is 14 residues. CDR3 bases: TGTGCCAGCAGCCAATCCGGGACTAGCAATGAGCAGTTCTTC. Translating it yields CASSQSGTSNEQFF.

This clone occurred a few times. V and J are TRBV4-2 and TRBJ1-4, with D hard to call. The CDR3 extends over 14 amino acids. Germline V gene lookup returns CDR1 LGHNA and CDR2 YNFKEQ. V lost 3 bases to trimming and J lost 2 bases, with 7 bases between them. The CDR3 loop reads CASSHTSTNEKLFF. In DNA, the CDR3 is TGTGCCAGCAGCCACACTTCGACTAATGAAAAACTGTTTTTT.

On this clone itself: Other DNA sequences in the sample encode the same CDR3. The chain joins TRBV5-1 to TRBJ2-1; 9 nucleotides align to TRBD2. Trimming cost V 1 base and J 2 bases; bases outside gene matches: 1. CDR3 length equals 15 residues. Germline CDR1 and CDR2: SGHRS and YFSETQ. The CDR3 is CASSLSSGTYNEQFF. CDR3 sequence (DNA): TGCGCCAGCAGCTTGTCTAGCGGGACCTACAATGAGCAGTTCTTC.

This clone has more than one count but fewer than ten. This chain links TRBV7-2 with TRBJ1-4; 11 nucleotides match TRBD1. The length of the CDR3 is 14 residues. From germline, CDR1 is SGHTA and CDR2 FQGNSA. V lost 8 bases and J lost 6; bases outside the gene matches: 5. In DNA form, the CDR3 reads TGTGCCAGCTGCCGGGACAGGGGGGATGAAAAACTGTTTTTT. Its protein is CASCRDRGDEKLFF. The whole variable domain, remainder taken from reference TRBV7-2 and TRBJ1-4, is GAGVSQSPSNKVTEKGKDVELRCDPISGHTALYWYRQSLGQGLEFLIYFQGNSAPDKSGLPSDRFSAERTGGSVSTLTIQRTQQEDSAVYLCASCRDRGDEKLFFGSGTQLSVL.

This chain uses TRBV28 with TRBJ2-1; D possibly corresponds to TRBD2 (5 bases). From germline, CDR1 is MDHEN and CDR2 SYDVKM. The V end lost 3 bases, the J end lost 4 bases, and 13 bases lay between the germline ends. The CDR3 loop spans 15 amino acids. CDR3 loop: CASSFFETGYNEQFF. For the CDR3, the DNA is TGTGCCAGCAGTTTTTTCGAGACGGGGTACAATGAGCAGTTCTTC.